The subject of this entry is one TCR beta chain. Its antigen remains unidentified. It was second doses at about 4 or about 12 weeks that were pooled. The data are from a study of T cell responses to AZD1222 COVID-19 vaccine. Regarding the study as a whole: It was only after the peak T cell response that any repertoires were sampled. Close to half of spike-specific TCRs reportedly recognize unmutated variant regions.

The germline gives CDR1 SGHVS, CDR2 FQNEAQ. The CDR3 extends over 19 amino acids. V gave up 1 base and J gave up 7 bases; unmatched junction bases: 18. The data were produced by immunoSEQ multiplex PCR, yet TCRdb's version contains in-frame clones alone and is incomplete. Of under 150,000 clones in the sample, roughly 92% are singletons; the top ten hold about 1.1%. The TCR sequence derives from an adult who received the AZD1222 COVID-19 vaccine. Sample: peripheral blood, taken 28 days after the second AZD1222 dose. The V and J genes are TRBV7-8 and TRBJ2-1; TRBD2 matches at 8 bases. CDR3 sequence reads: CASSLGWGVGLAGINEQFF. CDR3 bases: TGTGCCAGCAGCTTAGGCTGGGGCGTGGGGCTAGCGGGTATTAATGAGCAGTTCTTC.